These 9 T cell receptor beta chains share one sample of origin, sequenced in a study of T-cell memory formation after mild COVID-19. TCRdb passed the 5' RACE reads through MiXCR, listing each CDR3 protein once. The data show hundreds of thousands of distinct CDR3 sequences, with roughly 18% seen just once and 12% held by the top ten. The sample consisted of PBMCs or a T cell subset sorted from them (not recorded which). These receptors were collected from an adult woman who had mild COVID-19 (a few samples of this study predate the infection). Cell type and time point are not known.

V is TRBV14 and J is TRBJ2-3; the D gene is possibly TRBD1 (5 bases). The germline CDR1 and CDR2 sequences are SGHDN and FVKESK. CDR3 size: 11 residues. Trimming shortened V by 7 bases and J by 6 bases, and 8 bases separated the two germline ends. Here the CDR3 DNA reads TGTGCCAGCACCCAGGGTGATACGCAGTATTTT. It specifies CASTQGDTQYF.

This clonotype was observed a handful of times. The gene calls are TRBV6-2 or TRBV6-3 and TRBJ2-1; 9 nucleotides agree with TRBD1. CDR1 and CDR2 from the germline V gene are MNHEY and SVGEGT. The J segment lost 2 bases and the V segment lost 0 bases, leaving 11 bases of the junction unmatched. This CDR3 is 19 amino acids long. CDR3 coding DNA: TGTGCCAGCAGTTACTCGATTTTGGGACAGGGCAGAACCTACAATGAGCAGTTCTTC. It encodes CASSYSILGQGRTYNEQFF.

This clonotype was seen only a few times. This sequence joins TRBV7-3 and TRBJ1-1, with D possibly being TRBD1 (6 bases). CDR1 and CDR2 from the germline V gene are SGHTA and FQGTGA. The CDR3 runs to 15 residues. The V gene lost 1 base and the J gene lost 4 bases, with 13 bases spanning the gap. The CDR3 region is CASSLIPGVGTEAFF. DNA for the CDR3: TGTGCCAGCAGCTTAATCCCAGGGGTGGGCACTGAAGCTTTCTTT.

V usage is TRBV27 and J usage is TRBJ2-3, with 12 bases lining up with TRBD2. This CDR3 comprises 17 residues. The germline V gene has CDR1 MNHEY and CDR2 SMNVEV (reference sequence). The V gene end was trimmed by 0 bases and the J gene end by 10 bases; junction bases not matched to a gene: 11. CDR3 bases: TGTGCCAGCAGTTTATCGACTAGCGGGGGTCAAGGGGAGGCGCAGTATTTT. It specifies CASSLSTSGGQGEAQYF.

This clonotype was detected only a few times. The V and J genes are TRBV7-8 and TRBJ2-7, with a weak D call TRBD2 (6 bases). The CDR3 runs to 15 residues. The germline CDR1 and CDR2 sequences are SGHVS and FQNEAQ. Trimming left V 5 bases short and J 7 bases short, with 21 bases between. CDR3 nucleotide sequence: TGTGCCAGCAGCCCCCGGCGGGACCGGTCGGAAGAGCAGTACTTC. It is translated as CASSPRRDRSEEQYF.

The chain combines TRBV15 with TRBJ2-3; no firm D call. From germline, CDR1 is LNHNV and CDR2 YYDKDF (reference sequence). The V end was cut by 0 bases, the J end by 2 bases, with 9 bases between. The CDR3 consists of 15 residues. DNA of the CDR3: TGTGCCACCAGCAGAGATCAAGGGTTCACAGATACGCAGTATTTT. Protein sequence: CATSRDQGFTDTQYF. Full variable domain (missing parts from reference TRBV15 and TRBJ2-3): DAMVIQNPRYQVTQFGKPVTLSCSQTLNHNVMYWYQQKSSQAPKLLFHYYDKDFNNEADTPDNFQSRRPNTSFCFLDIRSPGLGDTAMYLCATSRDQGFTDTQYFGPGTRLTVL.

This clonotype was detected only a few times. The rearrangement uses TRBV7-9 and TRBJ2-1; 7 positions agree with TRBD1. V lost 3 bases and J lost 0; bases outside the gene matches: 5. This CDR3 region has 16 residues. Germline V gene lookup returns CDR1 SEHNR and CDR2 FQNEAQ (reference sequence). For the CDR3, the DNA is TGTGCCAGCAGCTTGCTCGGGACAGCCTCCTACAATGAGCAGTTCTTC. Its protein product is CASSLLGTASYNEQFF.

This clonotype occurred a few times. The CDR3: CSAPQGHYNEQFF. Here the CDR3 DNA reads TGCAGCGCCCCACAGGGGCACTACAATGAGCAGTTCTTC. The gene calls are TRBV29-1 and TRBJ2-1, with 7 bases matching TRBD1. V lost 7 bases and J lost 3; bases outside the gene matches: 6. There are 13 residues in the CDR3. Germline V gene sequence: CDR1 SQVTM, CDR2 ANQGSEA.

The table lists this clonotype with many counts. J is TRBJ2-5 and V is TRBV12-5, with D hard to call. V lost 7 bases to trimming and J lost 5 bases, with 17 bases between them. The CDR3 length is 14 residues. Germline lookup yields CDR1 LGHNT and CDR2 FRNRAP. In DNA form, the CDR3 reads TGTGCTAGTGTTCCGCCACCGCTCCGGGAGACCCAGTACTTC. This translates into CASVPPPLRETQYF. The entire variable domain, with the rest obtained from reference TRBV12-5 and TRBJ2-5, is as follows: DARVTQTPRHKVTEMGQEVTMRCQPILGHNTVFWYRQTMMQGLELLAYFRNRAPLDDSGMPKDRFSAEMPDATLATLKIQPSEPRDSAVYFCASVPPPLRETQYFGPGTRLLVL.